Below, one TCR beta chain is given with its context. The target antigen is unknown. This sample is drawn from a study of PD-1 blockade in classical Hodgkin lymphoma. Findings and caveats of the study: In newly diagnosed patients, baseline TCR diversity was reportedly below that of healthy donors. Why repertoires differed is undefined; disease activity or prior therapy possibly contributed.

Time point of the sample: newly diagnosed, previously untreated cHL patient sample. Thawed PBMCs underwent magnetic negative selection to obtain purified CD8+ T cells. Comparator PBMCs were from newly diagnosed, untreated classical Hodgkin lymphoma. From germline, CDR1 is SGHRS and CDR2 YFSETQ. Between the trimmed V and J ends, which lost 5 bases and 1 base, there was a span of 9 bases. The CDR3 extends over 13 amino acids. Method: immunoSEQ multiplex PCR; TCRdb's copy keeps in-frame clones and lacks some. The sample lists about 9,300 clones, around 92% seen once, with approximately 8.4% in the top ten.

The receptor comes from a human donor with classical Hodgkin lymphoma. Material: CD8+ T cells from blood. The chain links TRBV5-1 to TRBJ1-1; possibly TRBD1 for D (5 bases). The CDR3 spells CASSFDRNTEAFF. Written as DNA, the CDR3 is TGCGCCAGCAGTTTCGACAGGAACACTGAAGCTTTCTTT.